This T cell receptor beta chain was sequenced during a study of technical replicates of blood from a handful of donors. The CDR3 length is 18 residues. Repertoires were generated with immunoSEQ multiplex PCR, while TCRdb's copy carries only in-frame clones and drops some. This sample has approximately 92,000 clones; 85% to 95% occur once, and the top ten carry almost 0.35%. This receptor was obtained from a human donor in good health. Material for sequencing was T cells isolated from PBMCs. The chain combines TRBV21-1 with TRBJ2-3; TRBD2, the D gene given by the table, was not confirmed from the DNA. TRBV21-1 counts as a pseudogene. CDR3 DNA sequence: TGTGCCAGCAGCAAAGAGGAGTCCTACGCGGGAGGGGCAGATACGCAGTATTTT. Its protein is CASSKEESYAGGADTQYF.